Shown below are 4 T cell receptor beta chains from a single sample sequenced in a study of cytomegalovirus exposure and HLA in healthy donors (dated by TCRdb to 2016 to 2017). The library was generated by the immunoSEQ multiplex PCR assay. For the multiplex PCR, a mixture combining 60 forward primers for TCR Vbeta segments and 13 reverse primers for TCR Jbeta segments was used. Drawn from immuneACCESS, this table holds only the in-frame rearrangements with V and J called that TCRdb kept. Clones are partly lost; checked studies trace under half to an unresolved V gene and leave the rest unexplained. The table for this sample lists 90,000 to 150,000 clones; approximately 80% of them were counted only once. The ten biggest clones cover less than 2.5% of the sample. Sequenced: PBMCs. These receptors came from a woman aged 40-49 years in good health and CMV-seronegative.

The J gene is TRBJ2-2, the V gene TRBV19; maybe TRBD1 (6 bases). Trimming stripped 4 bases from V and 6 bases from J, with 9 bases between. Germline loops: CDR1 LNHDA, CDR2 SQIVND (reference sequence). This CDR3 contains 13 residues. The CDR3 loop reads CASSTSGAGELFF. For the CDR3, the DNA is TGTGCCAGTAGTACCTCAGGGGCCGGGGAGCTGTTTTTT.

The V call is TRBV7-2, the J call TRBJ2-7, with 10 bases fitting TRBD1. The V gene's germline CDR1 is SGHTA and CDR2 FQGNSA. The CDR3 is 15 residues long. Unmatched junction bases numbered 6, after V lost 0 bases and J lost 7 bases. CDR3 in DNA: TGTGCCAGCAGCTTAGCGGGGACAGGGGCTGATGAGCAGTACTTC. It codes for CASSLAGTGADEQYF.

The chain uses TRBV10-1 and TRBJ1-2, with unresolved D. The germline V gene has CDR1 WNHNN and CDR2 SYGVQD (reference sequence). The CDR3 has 15 residues. V lost 6 bases and J 4 bases, leaving 18 bases between the germline ends. CDR3 bases: TGCGCCAGCAGACCTCAGATTCGTCGCCTCTATGGCTACACCTTC. It specifies CASRPQIRRLYGYTF.

This chain links TRBV5-4 with TRBJ2-7; D possibly corresponds to TRBD2 (6 bases). CDR3 length: 14 amino acids. With 2 bases removed from V and 4 bases from J, the gap between germline ends came to 13 bases. Germline CDR1 and CDR2: SGHNT and YYREEE (reference sequence). The CDR3 sequence: CASSFGGGDYEQYF. The CDR3 DNA sequence: TGTGCCAGCAGCTTTGGAGGAGGGGATTACGAGCAGTACTTC.